What follows describes a single T cell receptor (beta chain). Its target is unknown. Clones were read by immunoSEQ multiplex PCR, and TCRdb kept only the in-frame ones, dropping some. Counted here are over a million clones, around three quarters occurring once; the ten biggest clones make up around 0.61%. This sample was taken from a study of shared clonotypes between healthy human individuals. Study results and caveats: Tissues were not sampled, only blood, and their repertoires likely differ.

Germline CDR1 and CDR2: SGHAT and FQDESV (reference sequence). The CDR3 is 15 residues long. V lost 1 base and J lost 6, with 12 bases in between. Sequencing used memory CD4+ T cells from PBMCs. Subset here: CD45RA-negative fraction. The sequence was collected from a man between 18 and 35 years old in good health. Some clones in this sample may be carry-over from other donors' samples. The chain uses TRBV11-1 and TRBJ2-2, with D maybe TRBD2 (5 bases). The CDR3 DNA follows: TGTGCCAGCAGCTTAGAAGCCAGTAGCGCCGGGGAGCTGTTTTTT. It encodes CASSLEASSAGELFF.